Below, 10 T cell receptor beta chains from the same sample are listed, as sequenced in a study of T cells in Graves' hyperthyroidism and ophthalmopathy. From RNA transcripts, TCR beta CDR3 regions were amplified. The study used the HTBI primer set for a first-round RT-PCR of the TCR CDR3. TCRdb fed the multiplex PCR reads into MiXCR, producing one record per CDR3 protein. The data show hundreds of thousands of distinct CDR3 sequences, with about two fifths seen just once and roughly 8.3% held by the top ten. Sequencing input: blood. Receptors originate from a young man with Graves' hyperthyroidism.

V and J are TRBV20-1 and TRBJ2-2, with TRBD2 as a possible D gene (6 bases). CDR3 length: 15 amino acids. Trimming took 1 base from V and 2 from J, leaving 11 bases between them. Germline V lookup: CDR1 DFQATT, CDR2 SNEGSKA (reference sequence). CDR3 region: CSARAGELNTGELFF. The CDR3 DNA reads as TGCAGTGCTAGAGCGGGGGAACTCAACACCGGGGAGCTGTTTTTT.

This clonotype was picked up a small number of times. The chain recombines TRBV7-2 with TRBJ2-2, with a tentative D call TRBD1 (6 bases). The V end lost 1 base, the J end lost 8 bases, and 11 bases lay between the germline ends. The CDR3 extends over 14 amino acids. Germline lookup yields CDR1 SGHTA and CDR2 FQGNSA. The CDR3 DNA reads as TGTGCCAGCAGCTTAGGGTACAGGGCTGGGGAGCTGTTTTTT. This encodes CASSLGYRAGELFF.

This clonotype has a count of ten or more. The V and J genes are TRBV7-8 and TRBJ2-5, with 9 bases aligning to TRBD1. There are 14 residues in the CDR3. Trimming took 5 bases from V and 3 from J; bases not matched to a gene: 4. Germline values: CDR1 SGHVS, CDR2 FQNEAQ. The DNA for the CDR3 is TGTGCCAGCAGCCTCTGGACAGGGGAAGAGACCCAGTACTTC. Its protein product is CASSLWTGEETQYF.

In nucleotides, the CDR3 is TGCAGTGCTAGAGGGAAATACAGGGGCACTGAAGCTTTCTTT. Encoded protein: CSARGKYRGTEAFF. The chain uses TRBV20-1 and TRBJ1-1, with 7 nucleotides matching TRBD1. The CDR3 runs 14 residues. V dropped 1 base and J dropped 4; count of bases not matched to a gene: 6. Germline V gene sequence: CDR1 DFQATT, CDR2 SNEGSKA (reference sequence).

The genes are TRBV11-1 and TRBJ2-7; D gene unclear. Germline V gene sequence: CDR1 SGHAT, CDR2 FQDESV (reference sequence). The V end was cut by 0 bases, the J end by 3 bases, with 12 bases between. The CDR3 length is 15 residues. CDR3 sequence (DNA): TGTGCCAGCAGCTTAGCACCAGGACCGGTCTACGAGCAGTACTTC. Protein: CASSLAPGPVYEQYF. The variable domain in full, completed from reference TRBV11-1 and TRBJ2-7, reads EAEVAQSPRYKITEKSQAVAFWCDPISGHATLYWYRQILGQGPELLVQFQDESVVDDSQLPKDRFSAERLKGVDSTLKIQPAELGDSAMYLCASSLAPGPVYEQYFGPGTRLTVT.

With regard to this clonotype: A much more abundant neighbour one base away suggests this may be a read error. Given the absence of the conserved phenylalanine or tryptophan at the CDR3 end, a read error is likely. The genes are TRBV19 and TRBJ1-2; D is unresolved. The germline V gene has CDR1 LNHDA and CDR2 SQIVND (reference sequence). Trimming shortened V by 5 bases and J by 10 bases, and 11 bases separated the two germline ends. The CDR3 has 11 amino acids. The CDR3 sequence: CASSPGRIYTL. The CDR3 DNA sequence: TGTGCCAGTAGTCCCGGACGGATCTACACCCTC.

Written as DNA, the CDR3 is TGCGCCAGCAGTTTGGGACGGGGGATGTCATATGAAAAACTGTTTTTT. Residues: CASSLGRGMSYEKLFF. The V call is TRBV4-1, the J call TRBJ1-4; possible D gene TRBD1, 5 bases. Germline lookup yields CDR1 MGHRA and CDR2 YSYEKL. Trimming left V 6 bases short and J 6 bases short, with 20 bases between. This CDR3 contains 16 residues.

V usage is TRBV29-1 and J usage is TRBJ1-2; 9 bases are a match to TRBD1. V lost 8 bases and J lost 6; bases outside the gene matches: 10. The CDR3 length is 13 residues. CDR1 and CDR2 (germline): SQVTM, ANQGSEA. In DNA, the CDR3 is TGCAGCTTGGACAGGGGCGCCTTGAATGGCTACACCTTC. This gives the protein CSLDRGALNGYTF.

The V and J genes are TRBV10-3 and TRBJ1-5, with D perhaps matching TRBD1 (5 bases). From germline, CDR1 is ENHRY and CDR2 SYGVKD. The length of the CDR3 is 17 residues. Trimming shortened V by 4 bases and J by 7 bases, and 23 bases separated the two germline ends. This CDR3 is CAISAPGLAGVEQPQHF. Written as DNA, the CDR3 is TGTGCCATCAGTGCCCCGGGACTAGCGGGGGTGGAGCAGCCCCAGCATTTT.

This clonotype was observed a handful of times. The V gene is TRBV20-1, the J gene TRBJ1-5; D gene unclear. CDR3 length equals 12 residues. The V end lost 3 bases, the J end lost 7 bases, and 10 bases lay between the germline ends. Germline V gene data show CDR1 as DFQATT and CDR2 as SNEGSKA (reference sequence). The CDR3 spells CSARDGYQPQHF. The DNA for the CDR3 is TGCAGTGCTAGGGACGGATACCAGCCCCAGCATTTT.